This is a list of T cell receptor beta chains from one sample in a study of shared clonotypes between healthy human individuals. Sequencing was performed with immunoSEQ multiplex PCR; in TCRdb, only in-frame clones are kept and a portion is missing. The repertoire consists of some 600,000 clones, with 96% occurring once and the leading ten covering 0.11%. Sequenced: naive CD8+ T cells sorted from blood. All receptors derive from a woman aged 30 to 39 in good health. Both conserved end residues are part of each CDR3.

CDR3aa: CASSDYRDARRDEQYF; v_gene: TRBV9; j_gene: TRBJ2-7
CDR3aa: CASSFVAGAGAPGYTF; v_gene: TRBV7-2; j_gene: TRBJ1-2
CDR3aa: CASSSPPRGSDYEQYF; v_gene: TRBV7-9; j_gene: TRBJ2-7
CDR3aa: CASSQEDRRVPYEQYF; v_gene: TRBV14; j_gene: TRBJ2-7
CDR3aa: CASSLGRGSEPQHF; v_gene: TRBV11-2; j_gene: TRBJ1-5
CDR3aa: CASSLVNRVDTEAFF; v_gene: TRBV7-8; j_gene: TRBJ1-1
CDR3aa: CASSQSQGKNQPQHF; v_gene: TRBV27; j_gene: TRBJ1-5
CDR3aa: CASSPGLNYEQYF; v_gene: TRBV27; j_gene: TRBJ2-7
CDR3aa: CASSQEQWEVSEQYF; v_gene: TRBV4-1; j_gene: TRBJ2-7
CDR3aa: CASSPPFRGPNTGELFF; v_gene: TRBV7-9; j_gene: TRBJ2-2
CDR3aa: CASSEWGQTYEQYF; v_gene: TRBV6-1; j_gene: TRBJ2-7
CDR3aa: CASSFFPANTGELFF; v_gene: TRBV13; j_gene: TRBJ2-2
CDR3aa: CASSQDMVAFF; v_gene: TRBV4-1; j_gene: TRBJ1-1
CDR3aa: CASSYRQGYNEQFF; v_gene: TRBV6-6; j_gene: TRBJ2-1
CDR3aa: CASSPRWGEYVPDTQYF; v_gene: TRBV28; j_gene: TRBJ2-3
CDR3aa: CASRTGGSNSPLHF; v_gene: TRBV27; j_gene: TRBJ1-6
CDR3aa: CASSFSGREQETQYF; v_gene: TRBV5-1; j_gene: TRBJ2-5
CDR3aa: CAIRLGAELSYNEQFF; v_gene: TRBV10-3; j_gene: TRBJ2-1
CDR3aa: CASSPLLARTYEQYF; v_gene: TRBV27; j_gene: TRBJ2-7
CDR3aa: CASSSINRVGSTQYF; v_gene: TRBV11-2; j_gene: TRBJ2-3
CDR3aa: CASYTGGLGYTF; v_gene: TRBV27; j_gene: TRBJ1-2
CDR3aa: CASSETTGNQPQHF; v_gene: TRBV10-2; j_gene: TRBJ1-5
CDR3aa: CASSKGTGGRSEQYF; v_gene: TRBV27; j_gene: TRBJ2-7
CDR3aa: CASTRFGGGLQETQYF; v_gene: TRBV9; j_gene: TRBJ2-5
CDR3aa: CASSISGTGYHEQYF; v_gene: TRBV19; j_gene: TRBJ2-7
CDR3aa: CASSIWYDRSYEQYF; v_gene: TRBV19; j_gene: TRBJ2-7
CDR3aa: CASSASSGGTGELFF; v_gene: TRBV6-4; j_gene: TRBJ2-2
CDR3aa: CASSHWDPSEAFF; v_gene: TRBV27; j_gene: TRBJ1-1
CDR3aa: CASSEYQGNTEAFF; v_gene: TRBV25-1; j_gene: TRBJ1-1
CDR3aa: CASSPPGLNEKLFF; v_gene: TRBV27; j_gene: TRBJ1-4
CDR3aa: CASSQTTSGDHNEQFF; v_gene: TRBV4-1; j_gene: TRBJ2-1
CDR3aa: CASSQVVGSTGELFF; v_gene: TRBV4-1; j_gene: TRBJ2-2
CDR3aa: CASSLATGLYTEAFF; v_gene: TRBV27; j_gene: TRBJ1-1
CDR3aa: CASTDSTDTQYF; v_gene: TRBV25-1; j_gene: TRBJ2-3
CDR3aa: CASSPLSGASYNEQFF; v_gene: TRBV18; j_gene: TRBJ2-1
CDR3aa: CASSQPGQVNTGELFF; v_gene: TRBV4-2; j_gene: TRBJ2-2
CDR3aa: CASSEGQGEGWNEQYF; v_gene: TRBV6-1; j_gene: TRBJ2-7
CDR3aa: CASSSGTSGSTPYNEQFF; v_gene: TRBV7-7; j_gene: TRBJ2-1
CDR3aa: CASSEGRGAYEQYF; v_gene: TRBV7-3; j_gene: TRBJ2-7
CDR3aa: CAITLGGGSNQPQHF; v_gene: TRBV2; j_gene: TRBJ1-5
CDR3aa: CASSLAGAETQYF; v_gene: TRBV5-6; j_gene: TRBJ2-5
CDR3aa: CASRGWRGVPNIQYF; v_gene: TRBV2; j_gene: TRBJ2-4
CDR3aa: CASLGGGGYGYTF; v_gene: TRBV19; j_gene: TRBJ1-2
CDR3aa: CASSSYYTGDGYEQYF; v_gene: TRBV13; j_gene: TRBJ2-7
CDR3aa: CASSQSAGYHTDTQYF; v_gene: TRBV23-1; j_gene: TRBJ2-3
CDR3aa: CASSFGGSPYEQYF; v_gene: TRBV5-5; j_gene: TRBJ2-7
CDR3aa: CASRGPGESYEQYF; v_gene: TRBV2; j_gene: NA
CDR3aa: CASSQGTRSNQPQHF; v_gene: TRBV4-2; j_gene: TRBJ1-5
CDR3aa: CASRRGLYEQYF; v_gene: TRBV6-5; j_gene: TRBJ2-7
CDR3aa: CASSLVSGEGYTF; v_gene: TRBV13; j_gene: TRBJ1-2
CDR3aa: CASSPTGANTGELFF; v_gene: TRBV7-8; j_gene: TRBJ2-2